Listed below are T cell receptor beta chains from one sample, sequenced in a study of shared clonotypes between healthy human individuals. TCRdb keeps only in-frame clones here, not all; method: immunoSEQ multiplex PCR. The sample lists hundreds of thousands of clones, roughly 92% seen once, with 24% in the top ten. Sequencing used naive CD8+ T cells sorted from blood. All receptors derive from a young man in good health. CDR3s include the opening cysteine and the closing phenylalanine or tryptophan.

V gene: TRBV29-1
CDR3 protein: CSVIPQGESEKLFF

V gene: TRBV15
CDR3 protein: CATSRVGLDYEQYF

V gene: TRBV14
CDR3 protein: CASSQDPIGLAGTNTGELFF

V gene: TRBV6-5
CDR3 protein: CASSYKRNTEAFF

V gene: TRBV2
CDR3 protein: CASTGGYEQYF

V gene: TRBV11-2
CDR3 protein: CASSFSPGSSYEQYF

V gene: TRBV29-1
CDR3 protein: CSVVRDNQETQYF

V gene: TRBV4-1
CDR3 protein: CASSQALGNEKLFF

V gene: TRBV15
CDR3 protein: CATSGSPWTYQYNEQFF

V gene: TRBV10-3
CDR3 protein: CAVWTSGQETQYF

V gene: TRBV7-9
CDR3 protein: CASSLGGRAGEQYF

V gene: TRBV19
CDR3 protein: CASSWDGTANTGELFF

V gene: TRBV6-5
CDR3 protein: CASTGTVSYEQYF

V gene: TRBV28
CDR3 protein: CASRQELDSGYTF

V gene: TRBV7-9
CDR3 protein: CASSPRLQGVKNIQYF

V gene: TRBV10-1
CDR3 protein: CASSSGTGNYEQYF

V gene: TRBV6-1
CDR3 protein: CASTGTGGTYEQYF

V gene: TRBV4-1
CDR3 protein: CASSQTGTGGLVYEQYF

V gene: TRBV5-1
CDR3 protein: CASSSPGQGFSGANVLTF

V gene: TRBV2
CDR3 protein: CAIILTGQGSNEQFF

V gene: TRBV29-1
CDR3 protein: CSVATWDSLNQPQHF

V gene: TRBV27
CDR3 protein: CASSALMTQYF

V gene: TRBV7-9
CDR3 protein: CASSLEETGELFF

V gene: TRBV7-9
CDR3 protein: CASGGGDSSSYEQYF

V gene: TRBV7-8
CDR3 protein: CASTAWGVEDQETQYF

V gene: TRBV6-1
CDR3 protein: CASSFAGDAYEQYF

V gene: TRBV11-2
CDR3 protein: CASSRPPQGDTDTQYF

V gene: TRBV7-9
CDR3 protein: CASSLLVGPSTDTQYF

V gene: TRBV10-3
CDR3 protein: CAISELEIYNEQFF

V gene: TRBV28
CDR3 protein: CASSFSTRDTPTNEKLFF